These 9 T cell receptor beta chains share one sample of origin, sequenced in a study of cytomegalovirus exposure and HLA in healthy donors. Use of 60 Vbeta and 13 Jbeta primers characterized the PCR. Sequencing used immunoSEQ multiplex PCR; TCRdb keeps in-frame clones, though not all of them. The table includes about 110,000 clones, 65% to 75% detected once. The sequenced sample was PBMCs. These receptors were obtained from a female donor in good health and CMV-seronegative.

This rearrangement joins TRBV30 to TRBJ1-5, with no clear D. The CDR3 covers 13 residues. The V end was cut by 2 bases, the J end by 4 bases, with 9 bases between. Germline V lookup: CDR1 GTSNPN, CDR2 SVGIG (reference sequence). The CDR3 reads CAWSIGWNQPQHF. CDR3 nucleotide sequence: TGTGCCTGGAGTATCGGTTGGAATCAGCCCCAGCATTTT.

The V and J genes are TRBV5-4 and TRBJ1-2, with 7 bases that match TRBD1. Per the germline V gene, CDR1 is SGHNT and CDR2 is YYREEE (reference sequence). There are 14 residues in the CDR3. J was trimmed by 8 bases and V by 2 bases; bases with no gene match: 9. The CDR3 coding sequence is TGTGCCAGCAGCTTTGACCGAGACAGGGTAGGCTACACCTTC. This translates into CASSFDRDRVGYTF.

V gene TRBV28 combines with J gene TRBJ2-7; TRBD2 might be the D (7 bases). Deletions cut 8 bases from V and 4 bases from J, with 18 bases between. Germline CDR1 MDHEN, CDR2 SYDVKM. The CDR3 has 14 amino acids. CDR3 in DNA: TGTGCCAGCTGTCGCCGGGGGGCAAGGTACGAGCAGTACTTC. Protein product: CASCRRGARYEQYF.

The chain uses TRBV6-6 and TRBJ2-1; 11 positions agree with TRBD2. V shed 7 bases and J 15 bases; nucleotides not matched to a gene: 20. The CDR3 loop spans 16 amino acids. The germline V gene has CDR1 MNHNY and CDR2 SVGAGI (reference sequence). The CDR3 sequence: CASTPGMTSGTSGWFF. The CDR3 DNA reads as TGTGCCAGCACCCCGGGGATGACTAGCGGGACCTCCGGCTGGTTCTTC.

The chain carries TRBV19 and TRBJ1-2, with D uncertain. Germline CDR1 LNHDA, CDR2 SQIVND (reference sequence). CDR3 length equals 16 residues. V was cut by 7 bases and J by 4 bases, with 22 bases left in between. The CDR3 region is CASTLKGRSRAYGYTF. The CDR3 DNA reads TGTGCCAGTACCCTAAAAGGGAGGAGTCGCGCCTATGGCTACACCTTC.

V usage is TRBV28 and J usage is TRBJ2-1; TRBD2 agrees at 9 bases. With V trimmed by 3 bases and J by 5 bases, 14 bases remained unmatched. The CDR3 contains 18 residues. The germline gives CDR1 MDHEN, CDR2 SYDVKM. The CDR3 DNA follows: TGTGCCAGCAGTTTGCGCCGCTTGGGGACTAGCACAAACAATGAGCAGTTCTTC. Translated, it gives CASSLRRLGTSTNNEQFF.

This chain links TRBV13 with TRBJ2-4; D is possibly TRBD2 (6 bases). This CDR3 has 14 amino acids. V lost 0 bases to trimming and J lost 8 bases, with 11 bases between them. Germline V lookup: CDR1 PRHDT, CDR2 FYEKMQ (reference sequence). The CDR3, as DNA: TGTGCCAGCAGCTTAGGAAATAGCGGACACATTCAGTACTTC. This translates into CASSLGNSGHIQYF.

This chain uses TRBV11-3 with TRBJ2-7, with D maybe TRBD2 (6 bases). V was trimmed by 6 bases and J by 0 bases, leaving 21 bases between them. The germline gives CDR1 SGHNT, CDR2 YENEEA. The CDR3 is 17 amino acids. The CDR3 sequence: CASRSRRDSESSYEQYF. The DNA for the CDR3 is TGTGCCAGCAGATCCAGGAGGGATAGCGAGAGCTCCTACGAGCAGTACTTC.

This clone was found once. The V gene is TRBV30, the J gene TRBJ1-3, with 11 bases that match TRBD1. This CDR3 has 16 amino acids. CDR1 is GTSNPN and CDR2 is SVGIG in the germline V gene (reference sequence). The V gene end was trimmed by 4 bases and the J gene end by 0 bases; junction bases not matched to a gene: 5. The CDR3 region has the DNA TGTGCCTGGACCCGGACAGGGGGCCACTCTGGAAACACCATATATTTT. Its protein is CAWTRTGGHSGNTIYF.